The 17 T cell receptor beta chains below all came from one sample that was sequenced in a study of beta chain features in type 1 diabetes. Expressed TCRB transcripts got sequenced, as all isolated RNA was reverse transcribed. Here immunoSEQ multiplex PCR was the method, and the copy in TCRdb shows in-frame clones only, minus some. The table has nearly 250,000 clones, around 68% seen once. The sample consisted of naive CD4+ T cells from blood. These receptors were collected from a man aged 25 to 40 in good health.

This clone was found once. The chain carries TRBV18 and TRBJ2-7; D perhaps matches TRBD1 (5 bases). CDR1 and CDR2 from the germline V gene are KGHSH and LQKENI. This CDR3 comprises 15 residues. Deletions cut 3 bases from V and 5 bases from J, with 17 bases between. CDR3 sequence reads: CASSPGAQSTNEQYF. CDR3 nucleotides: TGTGCCAGCTCACCTGGGGCCCAATCGACGAACGAGCAGTACTTC.

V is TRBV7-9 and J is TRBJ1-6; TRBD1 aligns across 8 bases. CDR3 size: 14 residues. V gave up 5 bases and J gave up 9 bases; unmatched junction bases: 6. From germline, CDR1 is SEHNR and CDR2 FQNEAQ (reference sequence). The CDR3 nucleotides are TGTGCCAGCAGCCCGACAGGGGTCAGTTCACCCCTCCACTTT. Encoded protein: CASSPTGVSSPLHF.

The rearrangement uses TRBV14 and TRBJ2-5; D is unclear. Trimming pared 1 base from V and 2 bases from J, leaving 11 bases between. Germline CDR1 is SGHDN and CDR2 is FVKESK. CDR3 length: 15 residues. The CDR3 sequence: CASSQARFSQETQYF. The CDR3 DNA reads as TGTGCCAGCAGCCAAGCCCGGTTTAGTCAAGAGACCCAGTACTTC. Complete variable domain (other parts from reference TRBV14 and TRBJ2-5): EAGVTQFPSHSVIEKGQTVTLRCDPISGHDNLYWYRRVMGKEIKFLLHFVKESKQDESGMPNNRFLAERTGGTYSTLKVQPAELEDSGVYFCASSQARFSQETQYFGPGTRLLVL.

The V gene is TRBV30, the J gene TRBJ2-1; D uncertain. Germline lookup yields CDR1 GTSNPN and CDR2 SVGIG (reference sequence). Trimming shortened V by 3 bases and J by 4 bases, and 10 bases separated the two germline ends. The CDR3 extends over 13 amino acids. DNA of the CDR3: TGTGCCTGGAGCCCAAAAGGTTACAATGAGCAGTTCTTC. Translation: CAWSPKGYNEQFF.

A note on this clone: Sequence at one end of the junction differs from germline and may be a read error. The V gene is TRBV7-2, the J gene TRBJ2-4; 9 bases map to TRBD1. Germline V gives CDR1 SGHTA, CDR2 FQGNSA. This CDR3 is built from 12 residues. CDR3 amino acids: CASSLVGQGRDF. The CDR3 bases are TGTGCCAGCAGCTTAGTGGGACAGGGTCGGGACTTC.

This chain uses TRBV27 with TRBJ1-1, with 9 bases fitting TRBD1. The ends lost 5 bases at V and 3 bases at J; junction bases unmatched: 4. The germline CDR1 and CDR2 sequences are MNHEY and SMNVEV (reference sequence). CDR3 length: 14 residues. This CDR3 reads CASSTRTGDTEAFF. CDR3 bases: TGTGCCAGCAGTACCCGGACAGGGGACACTGAAGCTTTCTTT.

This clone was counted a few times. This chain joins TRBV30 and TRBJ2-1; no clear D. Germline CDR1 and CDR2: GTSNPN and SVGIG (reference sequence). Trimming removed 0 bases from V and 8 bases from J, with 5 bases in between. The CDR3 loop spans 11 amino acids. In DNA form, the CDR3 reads TGTGCCTGGAGTGTGAGGCATGAGCAGTTCTTC. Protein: CAWSVRHEQFF.

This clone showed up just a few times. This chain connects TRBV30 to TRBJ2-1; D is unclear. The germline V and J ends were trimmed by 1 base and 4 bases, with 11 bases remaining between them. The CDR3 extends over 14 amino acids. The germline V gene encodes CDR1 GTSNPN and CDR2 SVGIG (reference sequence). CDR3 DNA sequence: TGTGCCTGGAGTGCTAGTGTTAGGTACAATGAGCAGTTCTTC. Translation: CAWSASVRYNEQFF.

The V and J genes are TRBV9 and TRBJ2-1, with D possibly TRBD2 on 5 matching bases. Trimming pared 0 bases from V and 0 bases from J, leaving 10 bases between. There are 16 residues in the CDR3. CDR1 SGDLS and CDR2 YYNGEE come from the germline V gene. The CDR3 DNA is TGTGCCAGCAGCGTAGTGGCGGGTAGCTCCTACAATGAGCAGTTCTTC. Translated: CASSVVAGSSYNEQFF.

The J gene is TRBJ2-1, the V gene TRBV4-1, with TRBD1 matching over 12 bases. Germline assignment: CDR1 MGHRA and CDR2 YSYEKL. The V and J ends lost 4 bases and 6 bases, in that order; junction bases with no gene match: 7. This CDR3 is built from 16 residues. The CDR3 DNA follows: TGCGCCAGCAGCCGGGGACAGGGGGCGCTGGGCAATGAGCAGTTCTTC. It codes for CASSRGQGALGNEQFF.

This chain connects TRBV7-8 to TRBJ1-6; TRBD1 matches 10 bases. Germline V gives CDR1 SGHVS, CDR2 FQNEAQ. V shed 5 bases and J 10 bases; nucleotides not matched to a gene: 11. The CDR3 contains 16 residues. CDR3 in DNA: TGTGCCAGCAGCCCGCGGGACAGGGGCCCGACGTCACCCCTCCACTTT. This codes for CASSPRDRGPTSPLHF.

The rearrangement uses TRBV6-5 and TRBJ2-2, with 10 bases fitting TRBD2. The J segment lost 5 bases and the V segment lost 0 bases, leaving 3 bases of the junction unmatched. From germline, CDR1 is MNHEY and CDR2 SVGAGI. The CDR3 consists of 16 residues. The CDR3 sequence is CASSYSAGGPTGELFF. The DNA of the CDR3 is TGTGCCAGCAGTTACTCAGCGGGAGGGCCAACCGGGGAGCTGTTTTTT.

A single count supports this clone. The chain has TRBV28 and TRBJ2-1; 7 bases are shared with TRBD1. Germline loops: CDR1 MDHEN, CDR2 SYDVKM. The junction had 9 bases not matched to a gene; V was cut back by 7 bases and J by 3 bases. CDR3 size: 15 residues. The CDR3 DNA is TGTGCCAGCAACCGCGGACAGGAGTACTACAATGAGCAGTTCTTC. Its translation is CASNRGQEYYNEQFF. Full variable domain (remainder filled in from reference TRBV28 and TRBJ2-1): DVKVTQSSRYLVKRTGEKVFLECVQDMDHENMFWYRQDPGLGLRLIYFSYDVKMKEKGDIPEGYSVSREKKERFSLILESASTNQTSMYLCASNRGQEYYNEQFFGPGTRLTVL.

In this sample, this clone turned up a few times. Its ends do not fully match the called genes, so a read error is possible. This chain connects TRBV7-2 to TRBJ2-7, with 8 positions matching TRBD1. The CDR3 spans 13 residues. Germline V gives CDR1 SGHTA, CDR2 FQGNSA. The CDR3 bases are TGTGCCAGCAGCTTAGGGGGACAGGAGCTTGAAGACTTC. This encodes CASSLGGQELEDF.

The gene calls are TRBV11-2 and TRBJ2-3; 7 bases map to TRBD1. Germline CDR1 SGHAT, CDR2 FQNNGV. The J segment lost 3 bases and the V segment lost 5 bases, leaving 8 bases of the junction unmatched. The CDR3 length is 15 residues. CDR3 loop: CASSPRQGLTDTQYF. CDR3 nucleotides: TGTGCCAGCAGCCCGCGACAGGGATTGACAGATACGCAGTATTTT.

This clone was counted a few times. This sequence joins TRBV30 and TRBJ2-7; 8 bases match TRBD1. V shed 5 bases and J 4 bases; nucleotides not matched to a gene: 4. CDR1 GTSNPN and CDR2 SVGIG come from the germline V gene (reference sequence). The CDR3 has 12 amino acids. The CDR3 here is CAWSGQEYEQYF. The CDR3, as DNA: TGTGCCTGGTCGGGACAGGAGTACGAGCAGTACTTC.

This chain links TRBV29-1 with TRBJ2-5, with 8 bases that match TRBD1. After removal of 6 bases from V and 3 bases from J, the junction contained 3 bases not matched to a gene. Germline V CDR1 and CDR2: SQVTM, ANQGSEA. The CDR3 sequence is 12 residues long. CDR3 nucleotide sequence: TGCAGCGTAGAGGACAGGGAAGAGACCCAGTACTTC. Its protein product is CSVEDREETQYF. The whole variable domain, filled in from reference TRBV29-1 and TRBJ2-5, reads SAVISQKPSRDICQRGTSLTIQCQVDSQVTMMFWYRQQPGQSLTLIATANQGSEATYESGFVIDKFPISRPNLTFSTLTVSNMSPEDSSIYLCSVEDREETQYFGPGTRLLVL.